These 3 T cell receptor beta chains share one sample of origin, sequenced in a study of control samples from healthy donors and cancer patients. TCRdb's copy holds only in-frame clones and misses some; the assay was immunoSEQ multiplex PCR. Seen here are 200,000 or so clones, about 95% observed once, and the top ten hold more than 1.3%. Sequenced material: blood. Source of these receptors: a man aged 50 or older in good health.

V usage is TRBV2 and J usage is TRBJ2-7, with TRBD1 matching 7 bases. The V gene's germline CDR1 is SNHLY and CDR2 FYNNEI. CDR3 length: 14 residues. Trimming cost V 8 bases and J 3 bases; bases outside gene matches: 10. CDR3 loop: CASSSGTDYYEQYF. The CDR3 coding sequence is TGTGCCAGCTCATCCGGGACAGATTACTACGAGCAGTACTTC.

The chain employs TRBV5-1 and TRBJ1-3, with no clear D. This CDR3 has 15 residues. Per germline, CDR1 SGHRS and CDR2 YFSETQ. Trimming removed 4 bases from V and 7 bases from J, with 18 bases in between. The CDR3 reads CASSPGWTSGNTIYF. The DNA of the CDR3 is TGCGCCAGCAGCCCCGGTTGGACCTCCGGGAACACCATATATTTT.

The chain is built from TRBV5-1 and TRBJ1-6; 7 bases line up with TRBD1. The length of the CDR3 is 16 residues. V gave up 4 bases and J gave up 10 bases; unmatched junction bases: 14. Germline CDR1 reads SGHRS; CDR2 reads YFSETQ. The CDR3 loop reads CASSTGTAPFMSPLHF. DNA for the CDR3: TGCGCCAGCAGCACAGGGACAGCGCCCTTCATGTCACCCCTCCACTTT.